Listed below are T cell receptor beta chains from one sample, sequenced in a study of cytomegalovirus exposure and HLA in healthy donors. The repertoire was sequenced with immunoSEQ multiplex PCR; TCRdb's copy has only in-frame clones and lacks some. Of roughly 160,000 clones listed, 73% were seen once; the top ten hold about 5.4%. The sequenced sample was PBMCs. These receptors originate from a woman aged 18-29 years in good health and CMV-seropositive. CDR3s leave out the opening cysteine and the closing phenylalanine or tryptophan.

V gene: TRBV19
J gene: TRBJ2-7
CDR3 protein: ASSGGDRVFDEQY

V gene: TRBV6-1
J gene: TRBJ1-5
CDR3 protein: ASSERWNQPQH

V gene: TRBV15
J gene: TRBJ2-7
CDR3 protein: ATSRDPMGQGHEQY

V gene: TRBV27
J gene: TRBJ2-2
CDR3 protein: ASSSGLLSGELF

V gene: TRBV18
J gene: TRBJ2-7
CDR3 protein: ASSRVTGTGAYEQY

V gene: TRBV4-3
J gene: TRBJ2-1
CDR3 protein: ASSTRWTGDNEQF

V gene: TRBV5-6
J gene: TRBJ2-5
CDR3 protein: ASSPPGQGPPQETQY

V gene: TRBV18
J gene: TRBJ2-4
CDR3 protein: ASSTGLTKNIQY

V gene: TRBV4-2
J gene: TRBJ2-3
CDR3 protein: ASSQDLPAGGADTQY

V gene: TRBV9
J gene: TRBJ2-3
CDR3 protein: ASSVESGSDTQY

V gene: TRBV19
J gene: TRBJ1-1
CDR3 protein: ASSIGQGGIEAF

V gene: TRBV6-1
J gene: TRBJ2-7
CDR3 protein: ASSSPDRVIYEQY

V gene: TRBV5-1
J gene: TRBJ2-2
CDR3 protein: ASSSTGMDTGELF

V gene: TRBV7-2
J gene: TRBJ2-7
CDR3 protein: ASSLDRSGSGEQY

V gene: TRBV30
J gene: TRBJ2-3
CDR3 protein: AWSGGLMTGTQY

V gene: TRBV5-8
J gene: TRBJ2-7
CDR3 protein: ASSLELGGVVVDEQY

V gene: TRBV19
J gene: TRBJ1-1
CDR3 protein: ASSAAQVNTEAF

V gene: TRBV7-8
J gene: TRBJ2-7
CDR3 protein: ASSYLGGSYEQY

V gene: TRBV6-6
J gene: TRBJ2-3
CDR3 protein: ASSRDRKDTQY

V gene: TRBV19
J gene: TRBJ2-5
CDR3 protein: ASRGDRMLGTQY

V gene: TRBV7-2
J gene: TRBJ2-3
CDR3 protein: ASSLGRTSGPRTDTQY

V gene: TRBV2
J gene: TRBJ2-1
CDR3 protein: ASSATDRGKDEQF

V gene: TRBV4-1
J gene: TRBJ2-7
CDR3 protein: ASSQFSGVVGSYEQY

V gene: TRBV2
J gene: TRBJ1-1
CDR3 protein: ASRYTREGSTEAF

V gene: TRBV7-2
J gene: TRBJ2-7
CDR3 protein: ASSSSRGHEQY

V gene: TRBV6-1
J gene: TRBJ2-5
CDR3 protein: ASSEARETQY

V gene: TRBV9
J gene: TRBJ2-1
CDR3 protein: ASSAGGNEQF

V gene: TRBV2
J gene: TRBJ1-1
CDR3 protein: ASTPHGGGTEAF

V gene: TRBV5-1
J gene: TRBJ2-5
CDR3 protein: ASSLGVGGERETQY

V gene: TRBV21-1
J gene: TRBJ2-3
CDR3 protein: ASSTPLLTKTPYTQY

V gene: TRBV5-1
J gene: TRBJ2-7
CDR3 protein: ASSSDIGYEQY

V gene: TRBV10-3
J gene: TRBJ1-6
CDR3 protein: AISDRQGAYNSPLH

V gene: TRBV19
J gene: TRBJ1-1
CDR3 protein: ASSTLGTVPEAF

V gene: TRBV4-3
J gene: TRBJ1-3
CDR3 protein: ASSQVGQISGNTIY

V gene: TRBV7-3
J gene: TRBJ2-3
CDR3 protein: ASRRGGPTDTQY

V gene: TRBV25-1
J gene: TRBJ2-7
CDR3 protein: AGSEGQGAIYEQY

V gene: TRBV5-1
J gene: TRBJ2-1
CDR3 protein: ASSSTTSGGYNEQF

V gene: TRBV19
J gene: TRBJ2-7
CDR3 protein: ASSVTNEQY

V gene: TRBV6-1
J gene: TRBJ2-7
CDR3 protein: ASSATGASVYEQY

V gene: TRBV5-1
J gene: TRBJ2-7
CDR3 protein: ASRDRPYEQY

V gene: TRBV27
J gene: TRBJ1-2
CDR3 protein: ASSSGEGGQGYT

V gene: TRBV7-2
J gene: TRBJ1-1
CDR3 protein: ASSLKGVTEAF

V gene: TRBV7-2
J gene: TRBJ2-3
CDR3 protein: ASSPPGGGDTQY

V gene: TRBV7-6
J gene: TRBJ1-4
CDR3 protein: ASSLGAVNEKLF

V gene: TRBV10-1
J gene: TRBJ2-7
CDR3 protein: ASSRQGNTYEQY

V gene: TRBV11-2
J gene: TRBJ1-2
CDR3 protein: ASSLEIGQYDGYT

V gene: TRBV29-1
J gene: TRBJ2-1
CDR3 protein: SAPAGGPAYNEQF

V gene: TRBV16
J gene: TRBJ2-4
CDR3 protein: ASSQSTSGGADIQY

V gene: TRBV19
J gene: TRBJ2-7
CDR3 protein: ASSLSTGTGKHEQY

V gene: TRBV18
J gene: TRBJ1-1
CDR3 protein: ASSPRRAGDTEAF

V gene: TRBV5-4
J gene: TRBJ1-4
CDR3 protein: ASSTTGTGFLNEKLF

V gene: TRBV19
J gene: TRBJ1-4
CDR3 protein: ASSSGRGTTNEKLF

V gene: TRBV6-1
J gene: TRBJ1-6
CDR3 protein: ASSEAGQGDSPLH